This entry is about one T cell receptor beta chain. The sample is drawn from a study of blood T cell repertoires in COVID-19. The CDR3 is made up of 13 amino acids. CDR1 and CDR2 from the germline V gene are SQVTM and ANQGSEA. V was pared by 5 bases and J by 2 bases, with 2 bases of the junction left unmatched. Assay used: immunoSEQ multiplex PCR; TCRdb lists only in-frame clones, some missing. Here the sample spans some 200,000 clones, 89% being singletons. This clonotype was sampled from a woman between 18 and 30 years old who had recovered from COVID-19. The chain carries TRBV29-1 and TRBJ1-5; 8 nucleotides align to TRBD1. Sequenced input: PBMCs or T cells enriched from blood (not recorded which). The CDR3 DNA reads TGCAGCGTTATACAGGGGGGCAATCAGCCCCAGCATTTT. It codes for CSVIQGGNQPQHF. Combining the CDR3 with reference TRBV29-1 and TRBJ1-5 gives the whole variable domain SAVISQKPSRDICQRGTSLTIQCQVDSQVTMMFWYRQQPGQSLTLIATANQGSEATYESGFVIDKFPISRPNLTFSTLTVSNMSPEDSSIYLCSVIQGGNQPQHFGDGTRLSIL.